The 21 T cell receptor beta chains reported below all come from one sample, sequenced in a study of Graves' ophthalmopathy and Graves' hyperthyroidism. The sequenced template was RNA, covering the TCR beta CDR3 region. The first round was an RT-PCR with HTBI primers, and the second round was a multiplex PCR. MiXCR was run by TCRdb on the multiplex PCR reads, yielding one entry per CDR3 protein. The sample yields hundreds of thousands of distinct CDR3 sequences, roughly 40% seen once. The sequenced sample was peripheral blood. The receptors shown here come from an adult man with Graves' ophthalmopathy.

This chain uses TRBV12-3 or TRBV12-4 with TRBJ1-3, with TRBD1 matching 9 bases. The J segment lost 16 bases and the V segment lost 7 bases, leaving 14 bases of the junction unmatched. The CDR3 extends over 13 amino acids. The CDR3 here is CASTMGQGEGGYF. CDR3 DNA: TGTGCCAGCACCATGGGACAGGGCGAGGGGGGGTATTTT.

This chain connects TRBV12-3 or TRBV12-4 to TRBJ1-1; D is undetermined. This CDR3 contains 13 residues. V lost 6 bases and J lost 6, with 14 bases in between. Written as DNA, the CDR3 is TGTGCCAGCAGACGGAGTTTCGGGGCTGAAGCTTTCTTT. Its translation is CASRRSFGAEAFF.

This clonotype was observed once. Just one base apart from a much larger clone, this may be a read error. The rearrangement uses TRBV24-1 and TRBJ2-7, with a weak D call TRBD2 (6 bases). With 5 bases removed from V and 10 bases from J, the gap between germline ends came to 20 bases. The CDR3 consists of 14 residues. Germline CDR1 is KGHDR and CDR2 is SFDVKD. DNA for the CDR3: TGTGCCACCAGTGTCACCGGACTATACGGGGCCCAGTACTTC. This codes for CATSVTGLYGAQYF.

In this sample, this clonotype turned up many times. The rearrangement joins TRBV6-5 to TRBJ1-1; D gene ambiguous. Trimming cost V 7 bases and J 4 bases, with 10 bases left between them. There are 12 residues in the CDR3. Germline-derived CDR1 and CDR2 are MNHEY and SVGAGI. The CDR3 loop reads CASTLQATEAFF. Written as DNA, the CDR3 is TGTGCCAGCACCCTCCAAGCCACTGAAGCTTTCTTT.

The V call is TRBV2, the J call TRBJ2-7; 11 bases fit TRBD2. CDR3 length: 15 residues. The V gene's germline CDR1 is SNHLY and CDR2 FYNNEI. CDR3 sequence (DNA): TGTGCTAGAGTTTCTTTTAGCGGGAGGGCCTACGAGCAGTACTTC. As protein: CARVSFSGRAYEQYF.

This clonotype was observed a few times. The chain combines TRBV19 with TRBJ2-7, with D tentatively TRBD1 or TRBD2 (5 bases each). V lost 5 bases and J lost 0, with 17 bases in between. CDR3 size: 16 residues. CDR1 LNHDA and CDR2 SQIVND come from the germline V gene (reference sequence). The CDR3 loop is CASSRSPGRSSYEQYF. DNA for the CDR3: TGTGCCAGTAGTCGCAGCCCGGGGCGTAGCTCCTACGAGCAGTACTTC.

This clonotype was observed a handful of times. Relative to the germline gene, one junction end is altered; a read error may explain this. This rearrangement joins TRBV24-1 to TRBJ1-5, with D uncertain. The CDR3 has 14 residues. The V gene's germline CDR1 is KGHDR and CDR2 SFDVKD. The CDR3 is CASSSADSNQPQHF. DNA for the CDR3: TGTGCCAGCAGTTCAGCGGATAGCAATCAGCCCCAGCATTTT.

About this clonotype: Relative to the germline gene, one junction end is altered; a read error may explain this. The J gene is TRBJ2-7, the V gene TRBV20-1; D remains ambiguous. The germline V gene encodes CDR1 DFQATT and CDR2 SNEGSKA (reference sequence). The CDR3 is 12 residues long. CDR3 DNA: TGCAGTGTTAGAGCAAGGACGGGTGAGCAGTACTTC. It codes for CSVRARTGEQYF.

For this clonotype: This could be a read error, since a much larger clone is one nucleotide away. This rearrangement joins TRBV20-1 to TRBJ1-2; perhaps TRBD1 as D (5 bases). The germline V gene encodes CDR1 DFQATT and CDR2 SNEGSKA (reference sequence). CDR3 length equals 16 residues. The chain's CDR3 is CGARDLAGPVGYGYTF. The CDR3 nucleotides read TGCGGTGCTAGAGATCTAGCAGGGCCCGTTGGCTATGGCTACACCTTC.

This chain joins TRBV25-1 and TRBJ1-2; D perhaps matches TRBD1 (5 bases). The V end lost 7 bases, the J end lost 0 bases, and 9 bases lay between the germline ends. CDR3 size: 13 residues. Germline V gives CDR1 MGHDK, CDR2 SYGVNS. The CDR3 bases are TGTGCCAGCATTGGGGGATCTAACTATGGCTACACCTTC. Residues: CASIGGSNYGYTF.

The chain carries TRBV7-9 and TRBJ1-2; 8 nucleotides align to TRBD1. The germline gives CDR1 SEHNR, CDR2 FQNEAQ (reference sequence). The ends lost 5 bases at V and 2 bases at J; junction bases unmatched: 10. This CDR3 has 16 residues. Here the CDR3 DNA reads TGTGCCAGCAGCCCCGAGCCAGGGGGCGTAAACTATGGCTACACCTTC. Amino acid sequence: CASSPEPGGVNYGYTF.

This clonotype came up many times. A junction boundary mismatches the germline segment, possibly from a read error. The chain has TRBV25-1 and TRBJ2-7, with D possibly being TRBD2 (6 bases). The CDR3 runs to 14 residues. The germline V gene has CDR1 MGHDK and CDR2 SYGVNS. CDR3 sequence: CASREWAEGREQYF. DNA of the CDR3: TGTGCCAGCAGGGAATGGGCGGAGGGTCGGGAGCAGTACTTC.

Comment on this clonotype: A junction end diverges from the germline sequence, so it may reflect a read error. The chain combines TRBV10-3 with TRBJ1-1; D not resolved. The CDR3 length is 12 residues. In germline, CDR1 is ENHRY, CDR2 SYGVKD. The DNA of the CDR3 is TGTGCCAGCAGTTACTCGAATGGTGAAGCTTTCTTT. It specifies CASSYSNGEAFF.

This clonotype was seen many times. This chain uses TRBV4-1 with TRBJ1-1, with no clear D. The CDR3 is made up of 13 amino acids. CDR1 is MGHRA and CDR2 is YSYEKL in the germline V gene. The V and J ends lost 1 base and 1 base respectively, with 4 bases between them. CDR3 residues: CASSQGPNTEAFF. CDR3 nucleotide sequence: TGCGCCAGCAGCCAAGGACCGAACACTGAAGCTTTCTTT.

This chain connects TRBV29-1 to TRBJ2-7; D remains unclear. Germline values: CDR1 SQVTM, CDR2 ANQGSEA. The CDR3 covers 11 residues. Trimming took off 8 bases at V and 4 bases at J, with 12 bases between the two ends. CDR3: CSFPFRYEQYF. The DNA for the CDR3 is TGCAGCTTCCCGTTCCGTTACGAGCAGTACTTC.

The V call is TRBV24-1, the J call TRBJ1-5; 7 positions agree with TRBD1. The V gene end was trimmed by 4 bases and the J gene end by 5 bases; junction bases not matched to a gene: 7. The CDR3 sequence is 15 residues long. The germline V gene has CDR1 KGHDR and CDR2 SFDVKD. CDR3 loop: CATSDPGTAHQPQHF. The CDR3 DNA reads TGTGCCACCAGTGACCCAGGGACAGCTCATCAGCCCCAGCATTTT.

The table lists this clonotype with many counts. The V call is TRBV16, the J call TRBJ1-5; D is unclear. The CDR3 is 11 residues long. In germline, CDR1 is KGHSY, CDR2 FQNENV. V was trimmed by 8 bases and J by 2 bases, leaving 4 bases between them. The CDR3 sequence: CASGGNQPQHF. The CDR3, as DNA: TGTGCCAGCGGTGGCAATCAGCCCCAGCATTTT.

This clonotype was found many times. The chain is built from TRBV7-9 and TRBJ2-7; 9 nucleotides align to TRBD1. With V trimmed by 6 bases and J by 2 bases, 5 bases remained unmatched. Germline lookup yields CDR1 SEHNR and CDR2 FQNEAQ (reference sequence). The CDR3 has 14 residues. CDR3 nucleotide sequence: TGTGCCAGCAGTTCGGGACAGGGAACCTACGAGCAGTACTTC. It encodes CASSSGQGTYEQYF. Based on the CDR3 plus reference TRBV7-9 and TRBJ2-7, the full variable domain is DTGVSQNPRHKITKRGQNVTFRCDPISEHNRLYWYRQTLGQGPEFLTYFQNEAQLEKSRLLSDRFSAERPKGSFSTLEIQRTEQGDSAMYLCASSSGQGTYEQYFGPGTRLTVT.

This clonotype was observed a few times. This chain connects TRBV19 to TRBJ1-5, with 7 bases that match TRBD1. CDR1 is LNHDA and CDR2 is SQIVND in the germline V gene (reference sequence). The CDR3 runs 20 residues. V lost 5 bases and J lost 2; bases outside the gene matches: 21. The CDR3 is CASSPAVTGLSEVGNQPQHF. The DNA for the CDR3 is TGTGCCAGTAGTCCTGCGGTGACAGGGCTTAGTGAAGTGGGCAATCAGCCCCAGCATTTT.

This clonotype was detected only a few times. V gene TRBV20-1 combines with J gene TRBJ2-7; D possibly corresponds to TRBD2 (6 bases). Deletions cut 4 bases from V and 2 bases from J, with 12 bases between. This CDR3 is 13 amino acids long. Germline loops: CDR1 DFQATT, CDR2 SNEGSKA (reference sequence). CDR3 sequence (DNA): TGCAGTGCTAACGATCCTAGCGCCTACGAGCAGTACTTC. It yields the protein CSANDPSAYEQYF.

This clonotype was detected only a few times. CDR3 sequence: CSAPPTGGYEQYF. The CDR3 DNA sequence: TGCAGTGCTCCTCCGACAGGGGGGTACGAGCAGTACTTC. V and J are TRBV20-1 and TRBJ2-7; TRBD1 aligns across 9 bases. The CDR3 is made up of 13 amino acids. Unmatched junction bases numbered 6, after V lost 5 bases and J lost 4 bases. The V gene's germline CDR1 is DFQATT and CDR2 SNEGSKA (reference sequence).